A selection of T cell receptor beta chains follows, all from one sample in a study of patients and donors after allogeneic stem cell transplantation. TCRdb re-analysed the RT-PCR reads in MiXCR, keeping a single row per CDR3 protein. Altogether about 960,000 distinct CDR3 sequences are present, approximately 19% being singletons, with the ten largest covering 5% to 6.5%. The specimen sequenced was blood, either unsorted or a sorted T cell fraction (not recorded which). The origin of the receptors is a human donor who was either an allogeneic HSCT recipient or a stem cell or donor lymphocyte infusion donor (not recorded which). It is not recorded whose cells these are; they may come from a transplant donor. The CDR3 runs from the conserved cysteine through the conserved F or W. Each record gives: CDR3 protein, V gene, J gene.

CDR3 protein: CASSQDYSRPNEQFF; V gene: TRBV7-2; J gene: TRBJ2-1
CDR3 protein: CASRPGQGSHGYTF; V gene: TRBV6-1; J gene: TRBJ1-2
CDR3 protein: CATSDLRGSDGELFF; V gene: TRBV24-1; J gene: TRBJ2-2
CDR3 protein: CAIRGTGGGELFF; V gene: TRBV10-3; J gene: TRBJ2-2
CDR3 protein: CAISESPSNEAFF; V gene: TRBV10-3; J gene: TRBJ1-1
CDR3 protein: CASSRRDTSYEQYF; V gene: TRBV3-1; J gene: TRBJ2-7
CDR3 protein: CASSRRGHSNQPQHF; V gene: TRBV6-1; J gene: TRBJ1-5
CDR3 protein: CASSGLLAGANTGELFF; V gene: TRBV7-8; J gene: TRBJ2-2
CDR3 protein: CASSAGTGNNQPQHF; V gene: TRBV18; J gene: TRBJ1-5
CDR3 protein: CASSRDPGPPRGYTF; V gene: TRBV7-2; J gene: TRBJ1-2
CDR3 protein: CASSPTGREADTQYF; V gene: TRBV4-3; J gene: TRBJ2-3
CDR3 protein: CASSFTGGGMTRRHTEAFF; V gene: TRBV5-4; J gene: TRBJ1-1
CDR3 protein: CSASNGTYNEQFF; V gene: TRBV20-1; J gene: TRBJ2-1
CDR3 protein: CASSVDRAGNIQYF; V gene: TRBV5-1; J gene: TRBJ2-4
CDR3 protein: CASSQGDRKNTEAFF; V gene: TRBV3-1; J gene: TRBJ1-1